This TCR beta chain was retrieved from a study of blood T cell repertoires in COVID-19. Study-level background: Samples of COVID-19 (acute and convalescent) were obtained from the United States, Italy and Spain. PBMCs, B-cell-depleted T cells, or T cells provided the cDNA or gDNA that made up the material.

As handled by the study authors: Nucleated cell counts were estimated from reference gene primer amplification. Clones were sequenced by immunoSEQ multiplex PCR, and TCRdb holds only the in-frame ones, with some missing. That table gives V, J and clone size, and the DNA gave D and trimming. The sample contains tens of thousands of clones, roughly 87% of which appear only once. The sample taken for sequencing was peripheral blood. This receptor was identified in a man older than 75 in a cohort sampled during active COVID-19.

Here the CDR3 reads CASSIGRGQGTGELFF. DNA for the CDR3: TGTGCCAGTAGTATAGGTAGGGGACAGGGGACCGGGGAGCTGTTTTTT. The V and J genes are TRBV19 and TRBJ2-2, with 10 bases that match TRBD1. This CDR3 region has 16 residues. V lost 1 base, J lost 5 bases, and 4 bases stayed unmatched. CDR1 is LNHDA, CDR2 SQIVND, per germline (reference sequence).